The present T cell receptor beta chain was sequenced within a study of blood T cell repertoires in COVID-19. About the study: The origin of the acute and convalescent COVID-19 samples was the United States, Italy and Spain. In each case, the material was cDNA or gDNA derived from T cells, B-cell-depleted T cells, or PBMCs.

In germline, CDR1 is MGHDK, CDR2 SYGVNS. V lost 10 bases, J lost 1 base, and 16 bases stayed unmatched. The length of the CDR3 is 17 residues. In the study's own analysis: Amplifying reference gene primers gave estimates of nucleated cell counts. Sequencing used immunoSEQ multiplex PCR; TCRdb keeps in-frame clones, though not all of them. The V and J calls and the clone size are those of that table, but D and trimming were determined from the DNA. The sample shows tens of thousands of clones, under 95% of them seen only once. The sequenced sample was peripheral blood. This clonotype was sampled from a woman aged 45 to 65 in a cohort sampled during active COVID-19. The gene calls are TRBV25-1 and TRBJ2-4; 7 bases are shared with TRBD2. DNA for the CDR3: TGTGCCACCAAAGCACCAGAACTAGCGCCTGCCAAAAACATTCAGTACTTC. Residues: CATKAPELAPAKNIQYF. Variable domain in full (rest from reference TRBV25-1 and TRBJ2-4): EADIYQTPRYLVIGTGKKITLECSQTMGHDKMYWYQQDPGMELHLIHYSYGVNSTEKGDLSSESTVSRIRTEHFPLTLESARPSHTSQYLCATKAPELAPAKNIQYFGAGTRLSVL.